The rows below give T cell receptor beta chains drawn from one sample of a study of T-cell reconstitution after alpha-beta-depleted transplantation in children. TCRdb called the PCR reads again in MiXCR, with one record for every CDR3 protein. This table holds 300,000 to 350,000 distinct CDR3 sequences, 23% found once. The sequenced sample was PBMCs, mostly from graft donor cells, obtained 180 days after TCRalphabeta/CD19-depleted stem cell transplant. These receptors all stem from a male patient younger than 18 who had a stem cell transplant for acute lymphoblastic leukemia, so the T cells may come from the graft donor. Each CDR3 is given with its conserved first and last residue. Each record gives: J gene, V gene, CDR3 protein.

>TRBJ2-1|TRBV5-1
CASSLEPRALYNEQFF
>TRBJ1-2|TRBV12-3/TRBV12-4
CASRTEPLGYGYTF
>TRBJ2-3|TRBV9
CASSVRDRGLGDTQYF
>TRBJ2-1|TRBV19
CASTSGRTSSYNEQFF
>TRBJ2-7|TRBV10-3
CAISEVLELYF
>TRBJ2-2|TRBV5-4
CASRRGTGNTGELFF
>TRBJ1-5|TRBV6-1
CASSVYRSNQPQHF
>TRBJ2-3|TRBV5-1
CASSRPLRSTDTQYF
>TRBJ1-2|TRBV5-1
CASSLGLKNYGYTF
>TRBJ2-1|TRBV5-1
CASSLAENNEQFF
>TRBJ2-1|TRBV27
CASSLWTSTLSHNEQFF
>TRBJ2-1|TRBV12-3/TRBV12-4
CASLSYNEQFF
>TRBJ1-2|TRBV15
CATSRGSTFGGYTF
>TRBJ1-5|TRBV27
CASSLHRGRSNQPQHF
>TRBJ1-4|TRBV6-1
CASSRDRTTRKLFF
>TRBJ2-5|TRBV5-1
CASSLAGTPQETQYF
>TRBJ2-7|TRBV6-5
CASSYLRASSYEQYF
>TRBJ1-5|TRBV7-6
CASSLAFQPQHF
>TRBJ2-2|TRBV11-2
CASSRVNTGELFF
>TRBJ2-2|TRBV6-5
CASSYSGRALGELFF
>TRBJ2-5|TRBV5-1
CASSPVRGGETQYF
>TRBJ1-1|TRBV20-1
CSAAQYEGAFF
>TRBJ1-5|TRBV10-3
CAISESDTYSNQPQHF
>TRBJ2-7|TRBV3-1
CATGALAGSYEQYF
>TRBJ1-1|TRBV5-1
CASSLGEGAEAFF
>TRBJ1-4|TRBV5-6
CASSQTGGTNEKLFF